Sequencing of this T cell receptor beta chain was carried out in a study of spatial heterogeneity in lung cancer. Time point noted: sample taken at primary tumor resection. Sequencing was performed on whole RNA extracted from tumor and nontumor lung tissue, or from frozen PBMC, and the material was left unsorted. TCRdb reprocessed the 5' RACE reads via MiXCR and lists one record per CDR3 protein. The sample records thousands of distinct CDR3 sequences, 6.5% to 8.5% being singletons. This clonotype was observed at least ten times. The material sequenced was PBMCs, taken at surgery. The receptor's source is a male donor with early-stage non-small cell lung cancer.

Here the CDR3 DNA reads TGTGCCAGCAGCTCGGGACAGAGCCATAATGAGCAGTTCTTC. It encodes CASSSGQSHNEQFF. The genes are TRBV7-9 and TRBJ2-1; TRBD1 agrees at 7 bases. Germline V lookup: CDR1 SEHNR, CDR2 FQNEAQ (reference sequence). V lost 4 bases to trimming and J lost 7 bases; unmatched junction nucleotides: 7. The CDR3 extends over 14 amino acids.